The sequence of this T cell receptor (beta chain) was determined in a study of cytomegalovirus exposure and HLA in healthy donors. This PCR relied on a set of 60 Vbeta primers and 13 Jbeta primers. TCRdb keeps only in-frame clones here, not all; method: immunoSEQ multiplex PCR. The sample yields over 250,000 clones, under 80% seen once. The clonotype originates from a female donor in good health and CMV-seronegative. Sequenced input: PBMCs.

This CDR3 is CASSLVGQGAGSGNIQYF. CDR3 nucleotides: TGTGCCAGCAGCTTAGTCGGGCAGGGAGCGGGGTCGGGGAACATTCAGTACTTC. The chain combines TRBV7-2 with TRBJ2-4, with 7 bases matching TRBD2. Germline assignment: CDR1 SGHTA and CDR2 FQGNSA. V dropped 1 base and J dropped 7; count of bases not matched to a gene: 16. This CDR3 has 18 amino acids. The full variable domain, in which reference TRBV7-2 and TRBJ2-4 provide the parts outside the CDR3, is GAGVSQSPSNKVTEKGKDVELRCDPISGHTALYWYRQSLGQGLEFLIYFQGNSAPDKSGLPSDRFSAERTGGSVSTLTIQRTQQEDSAVYLCASSLVGQGAGSGNIQYFGAGTRLSVL.